This T cell receptor beta chain was captured by sequencing in a study of blood T cell repertoires in COVID-19. Overall study context: Sites across the United States, Italy and Spain contributed samples from acute and convalescent COVID-19.

Some clones are missing from TCRdb's copy, which holds only in-frame ones; the method was immunoSEQ multiplex PCR. The sample gives about 67,000 clones, over 80% of which show up once; approximately 5.6% is in the top ten. The CDR3 contains 14 residues. Trimming left V 2 bases short and J 12 bases short, with 17 bases between. CDR1 SGHVS and CDR2 FQNEAQ come from the germline V gene. The clonotype originates from a man aged 50-59 years with active COVID-19. The gene calls are TRBV7-8 and TRBJ1-5; D gene uncertain. What was sequenced was peripheral blood. This chain's CDR3 is CASSLTTHPEVQHF. Written as DNA, the CDR3 is TGTGCCAGCAGCTTAACAACCCACCCCGAAGTCCAGCATTTT.